Below, 25 T cell receptor beta chains from the same sample are listed, as sequenced in a study of T cell clonality in common variable immunodeficiency. The table came from immunoSEQ multiplex PCR; TCRdb's copy has only in-frame clones and leaves some out. Sampling found around 55,000 clones, none seen once. Sequencing input: peripheral blood mononuclear cells. These receptors originate from a person aged 18-70 years in good health.

This clone was observed at least ten times. The observed sequence ends 3 residues before the CDR3 terminus, with the missing tail filled in from the germline J gene. This chain links TRBV9 with TRBJ2-3, with D possibly matching TRBD2 (7 bases). CDR3 length equals 16 residues. The V gene's germline CDR1 is SGDLS and CDR2 YYNGEE. Trimming took off 1 base at V and 4 bases at J, with 16 bases between the two ends. The CDR3 DNA, read in part, is TGTGCCAGCAGCGTACGGAGGGGGGGAGGACCAGATACG. Protein sequence: CASSVRRGGGPDT. The CDR3 in full is CASSVRRGGGPDTQYF.

Many counts were recorded for this clone. With the read ending 3 residues before the CDR3 end, the germline J gene is used to fill in that end. The rearrangement links TRBV20-1 to TRBJ2-3, with a possible D match to TRBD1 (5 bases). V lost 7 bases and J 2 bases, leaving 22 bases between the germline ends. The CDR3 is 16 amino acids. Germline-derived CDR1 and CDR2 are DFQATT and SNEGSKA (reference sequence). The CDR3 bases that were read are TGCAGTGTAGACTCAGTAAGCAGGACAACCACAGATACG. This translates into CSVDSVSRTTTDT. The CDR3 reads in full as CSVDSVSRTTTDTQYF.

Ten or more counts support this clone. The CDR3 extends 3 residues past the end of the read, so its final part is completed from the germline J gene. The V call is TRBV6-1, the J call TRBJ2-5; D perhaps matches TRBD1 (6 bases). V was clipped by 5 bases and J by 4 bases, with 20 bases between them. This CDR3 is built from 16 residues. Germline-derived CDR1 and CDR2 are MNHNS and SASEGT. The CDR3 bases that were read are TGTGCCAGCAGTCAAGTACAAACAGGGTTGGGAGAGACC. Protein product: CASSQVQTGLGET. The complete CDR3 protein is CASSQVQTGLGETQYF.

This clone showed up many times. The read ends 3 residues before the CDR3 terminus; that terminus is restored from the germline J gene. This chain joins TRBV7-6 and TRBJ1-2; the D is unclear. V lost 5 bases, J lost 4 bases, and 11 bases lay in between. The CDR3 is 13 residues long. Germline V gives CDR1 SGHVS, CDR2 FNYEAQ. Here the CDR3 reads CASSHARGYGYTF. CDR3 DNA, as far as it was read: TGTGCCAGCAGCCACGCGCGGGGCTATGGC.

This clone was counted only a few times. The CDR3 goes on 3 residues after the read ends, and that part is filled in from the germline J gene. J is TRBJ1-2 and V is TRBV6-4, with 9 positions matching TRBD1. Losses at the gene ends were 2 bases for V and 0 bases for J; bases not matched to a gene: 13. CDR3 length: 19 residues. CDR1 is MRHNA, CDR2 SNTAGT, per germline. The sequenced part of the CDR3 DNA is TGTGCCAGCAGTGACCCAGACAGGGGGTCTCTTACTCCTAACTATGGC. Encoded protein: CASSDPDRGSLTPNYG. The full CDR3 is CASSDPDRGSLTPNYGYTF.

The table lists this clone with a few counts. The read comes to an end 3 residues before the CDR3 does, leaving the germline J gene to fill in the end. The chain combines TRBV19 with TRBJ1-2; D gene ambiguous. CDR3 length equals 15 residues. Germline CDR1 is LNHDA and CDR2 is SQIVND (reference sequence). CDR3 amino acids: CASRSNNRIPYDYTF. CDR3 bases read: TGTGCCAGTAGGTCGAACAACCGTATCCCATACGAC.

In its sample, this clone was seen a few times. The read terminates 3 residues before the CDR3 end, so the remaining end is supplied by the germline J gene. This chain joins TRBV7-2 and TRBJ2-2; 9 bases fit TRBD1. CDR1 is SGHTA, CDR2 FQGNSA, per germline. CDR3 length equals 15 residues. CDR3 amino acids: CASSSRTGENSPLFF. The covered CDR3 bases are TGTGCCAGCAGCTCCCGGACAGGGGAGAATTCACCG.

This clone was counted at least ten times. The sequence runs out 3 residues before the end of the CDR3; the remainder is reconstructed from the germline J gene. The genes are TRBV18 and TRBJ1-1, with D unclear. V lost 3 bases, J lost 5 bases, and 13 bases lay in between. This CDR3 region has 14 residues. Germline V gene sequence: CDR1 KGHSH, CDR2 LQKENI. Partial CDR3 DNA: TGTGCCAGCTCACCGCCTATCGGCGGTACTGAA. Translation gives CASSPPIGGTE. The CDR3 in full is CASSPPIGGTEAFF.

This clone was observed many times. The CDR3 is cut off 3 residues early in the read; its end comes from the germline J gene. V usage is TRBV19 and J usage is TRBJ1-6; 7 nucleotides align to TRBD1. Losses at the gene ends were 5 bases for V and 12 bases for J; bases not matched to a gene: 16. CDR3 size: 16 residues. Germline CDR1 is LNHDA and CDR2 is SQIVND (reference sequence). The sequenced CDR3 bases are TGTGCCAGTAGTGCCCTCCCCCAGGGGGTACTCGGACCC. This sequence encodes CASSALPQGVLGP. From start to end, the CDR3 is CASSALPQGVLGPLHF. Filled out from reference TRBV19 and TRBJ1-6, the complete variable domain reads DGGITQSPKYLFRKEGQNVTLSCEQNLNHDAMYWYRQDPGQGLRLIYYSQIVNDFQKGDIAEGYSVSREKKESFPLTVTSAQKNPTAFYLCASSALPQGVLGPLHFGNGTRLTVT.

This clone was counted ten times or more. The CDR3 end falls 3 residues outside the read, so it is completed with the germline J gene. The chain uses TRBV5-1 and TRBJ2-3; 8 bases are a match to TRBD1. The CDR3 consists of 16 residues. Germline V CDR1 and CDR2: SGHRS, YFSETQ. V was clipped by 4 bases and J by 0 bases; unmatched bases: 7. The CDR3 spells CASSGDRTSSTDTQYF. The DNA read from the CDR3 is TGCGCCAGCAGCGGGGACAGGACCTCAAGCACAGATACG.

Ten or more counts support this clone. From the germline J gene comes the end of the CDR3, since the read stops 3 residues before it. The chain combines TRBV7-2 with TRBJ2-5, with TRBD2 identical over 7 bases. This CDR3 has 14 amino acids. V gave up 8 bases and J gave up 4 bases; unmatched junction bases: 10. Germline V CDR1 and CDR2: SGHTA, FQGNSA. The CDR3 spells CASRSAGDGETQYF. The CDR3 bases that were read are TGTGCCAGCCGCTCGGCGGGGGACGGAGAGACC.

The sample holds many counts of this clone. The CDR3 end falls 3 residues outside the read, so it is completed with the germline J gene. The chain is built from TRBV28 and TRBJ2-1, with D possibly matching TRBD2 (6 bases). V lost 3 bases to trimming and J lost 7 bases, with 16 bases between them. This CDR3 has 15 residues. Germline lookup yields CDR1 MDHEN and CDR2 SYDVKM. CDR3 bases read: TGTGCCAGCAGTTTGGCGGGCCCGGGGGAAAATGAG. Residues: CASSLAGPGENE. The whole CDR3 protein is CASSLAGPGENEQFF.

There are a few counts of this clone. The CDR3 goes on 3 residues after the read ends, and that part is filled in from the germline J gene. V usage is TRBV6-1 and J usage is TRBJ1-2, with no clear D. Germline CDR1 MNHNS, CDR2 SASEGT. The CDR3 extends over 13 amino acids. CDR3 sequence: CASSVDTHNDYTF. Partial CDR3 DNA: TGTGCCAGCAGTGTCGACACGCACAATGAC.

This clone was observed at least ten times. The missing CDR3 end, 3 residues past where the read stops, is filled in from the germline J gene. The chain recombines TRBV5-1 with TRBJ2-1, with 12 positions matching TRBD2. The germline CDR1 and CDR2 sequences are SGHRS and YFSETQ. The ends lost 0 bases at V and 8 bases at J; junction bases unmatched: 6. The CDR3 is 16 residues long. CDR3 sequence: CASSLVPTSGSHEQFF. The sequenced part of the CDR3 DNA is TGCGCCAGCAGCTTGGTTCCGACTAGCGGGAGTCATGAG.

This clone was picked up many times. The CDR3 end lies 3 residues beyond the end of the read and is filled in from the germline J gene. The chain recombines TRBV11-2 with TRBJ1-2; a possible D gene is TRBD1 (6 bases). Between the trimmed V and J ends, which lost 5 bases and 4 bases, there was a span of 17 bases. The CDR3 loop spans 15 amino acids. CDR1 and CDR2 from the germline V gene are SGHAT and FQNNGV. The covered CDR3 bases are TGTGCCAGCAGCCCACGGGGGGCGAGCCTCTATGGC. Translated: CASSPRGASLYG. Given in full, the CDR3 is CASSPRGASLYGYTF.

Details on this clone: The observed sequence ends 3 residues before the CDR3 terminus, with the missing tail filled in from the germline J gene. The chain is built from TRBV30 and TRBJ1-2; tentatively, D is TRBD1 (6 bases). Per the germline V gene, CDR1 is GTSNPN and CDR2 is SVGIG (reference sequence). The CDR3 sequence is 14 residues long. This chain's CDR3 is CASLKGVSYNDYTF. CDR3 DNA (partial): TGTGCCTCTTTAAAGGGGGTATCCTACAATGAC.

This clone occurred many times. The CDR3 bases that were read are TGTGCCAGCAGTGTCGGACTAGGAACAGATACG. Translation gives CASSVGLGTDT. The entire CDR3 reads CASSVGLGTDTQYF. The chain is built from TRBV6-1 and TRBJ2-3, with 7 bases that match TRBD2. The observed sequence ends 3 residues before the CDR3 terminus, with the missing tail filled in from the germline J gene. Germline trimming cut 4 bases from V and 3 bases from J; bases unmatched to any gene: 4. The CDR3 spans 14 residues. The germline V gene encodes CDR1 MNHNS and CDR2 SASEGT.

Ten or more counts support this clone. The read halts 3 residues ahead of the CDR3 end, with the missing end drawn from the germline J gene. The chain uses TRBV19 and TRBJ1-2, with D hard to call. The CDR3 runs 13 residues. Deletions cut 5 bases from V and 4 bases from J, with 11 bases between. The germline V gene encodes CDR1 LNHDA and CDR2 SQIVND (reference sequence). The sequenced part of the CDR3 DNA is TGTGCCAGTAGTCGGGCGGGGAGCTATGGC. This sequence encodes CASSRAGSYG. The complete CDR3 sequence is CASSRAGSYGYTF.

Turning to this clone: A much larger clone is a single base away; this may be a read error. The read ends 3 residues early relative to the CDR3; the germline J gene fills the gap. The chain carries TRBV7-8 and TRBJ1-1; weak D call: TRBD1 (6 bases). The CDR3 totals 17 residues. Germline CDR1 is SGHVS and CDR2 is FQNEAQ. V was trimmed by 3 bases and J by 3 bases, leaving 20 bases between them. The DNA read from the CDR3 is TGTGCCAGCAGCTTTGGGAGAACCGGGACAATCGACACTGAA. Translation: CASSFGRTGTIDTE. The full-length CDR3 reads as CASSFGRTGTIDTEAFF.

This clone was picked up many times. The read is 3 residues too short to cover the CDR3 end, so that end is filled in from the germline J gene. This chain uses TRBV20-1 with TRBJ2-7; 9 bases are shared with TRBD1. The V gene's germline CDR1 is DFQATT and CDR2 SNEGSKA (reference sequence). This CDR3 comprises 14 residues. The junction had 8 bases not matched to a gene; V was cut back by 4 bases and J by 4 bases. CDR3 sequence: CSATRGTGRYEQYF. The part of the CDR3 DNA that was read is TGCAGTGCTACCCGAGGGACAGGGCGTTACGAG.

This clone showed up many times. One end of the junction varies from germline; a read error may be responsible. Read sequence stops 3 residues before the CDR3 end, and the germline J gene provides the missing end. This CDR3 is also generated by other DNA sequences in the sample. The chain recombines TRBV5-1 with TRBJ1-3; 7 bases are shared with TRBD1. Germline CDR1 SGHRS, CDR2 YFSETQ. The CDR3 spans 15 residues. The covered CDR3 bases are TGCGCCAGCAGCGTAACCGGGACAGTTGGAAACACG. This encodes CASSVTGTVGNT. The whole CDR3 is CASSVTGTVGNTIYF.

Ten or more counts support this clone. The observed sequence ends 3 residues before the CDR3 terminus, with the missing tail filled in from the germline J gene. The V gene is TRBV19, the J gene TRBJ2-1; D is undetermined. The CDR3 has 15 amino acids. Germline V CDR1 and CDR2: LNHDA, SQIVND (reference sequence). The germline V and J ends were trimmed by 3 bases and 0 bases, with 9 bases remaining between them. CDR3 DNA (partial): TGTGCCAGTAGTATTCACGGTAGCTCCTACAATGAG. As protein: CASSIHGSSYNE. The entire CDR3 sequence reads CASSIHGSSYNEQFF.

With respect to this clone: The missing CDR3 end, 3 residues past where the read stops, is filled in from the germline J gene. The chain is built from TRBV30 and TRBJ1-2, with unresolved D. CDR3 length: 12 amino acids. Looked up from germline, CDR1 is GTSNPN and CDR2 is SVGIG (reference sequence). CDR3 region: CAWSRMDYDYTF. The DNA read from the CDR3 is TGTGCCTGGAGTAGGATGGACTACGAC.

This clone was seen ten or more times. From the germline J gene comes the end of the CDR3, since the read stops 3 residues before it. The J gene is TRBJ2-3, the V gene TRBV20-1; D is ambiguous. The germline CDR1 and CDR2 sequences are DFQATT and SNEGSKA (reference sequence). The CDR3 totals 11 residues. The part of the CDR3 DNA that was read is TGCAGTGCTAGGCCCCAGCGAACG. Its translation is CSARPQRT. Given in full, the CDR3 is CSARPQRTQYF.

Ten or more counts support this clone. With the read ending 3 residues before the CDR3 end, the germline J gene is used to fill in that end. The chain employs TRBV13 and TRBJ1-2; D unclear. From germline, CDR1 is PRHDT and CDR2 FYEKMQ (reference sequence). Trimming took 5 bases from V and 2 from J, leaving 15 bases between them. The CDR3 contains 15 residues. CDR3 amino acids: CASSLTGGTNYGYTF. CDR3 bases read: TGTGCCAGCAGCCTGACCGGCGGAACGAACTATGGC. Together with reference TRBV13 and TRBJ1-2, the CDR3 gives the full variable domain: AAGVIQSPRHLIKEKRETATLKCYPIPRHDTVYWYQQGPGQDPQFLISFYEKMQSDKGSIPDRFSAQQFSDYHSELNMSSLELGDSALYFCASSLTGGTNYGYTFGSGTRLTVV.